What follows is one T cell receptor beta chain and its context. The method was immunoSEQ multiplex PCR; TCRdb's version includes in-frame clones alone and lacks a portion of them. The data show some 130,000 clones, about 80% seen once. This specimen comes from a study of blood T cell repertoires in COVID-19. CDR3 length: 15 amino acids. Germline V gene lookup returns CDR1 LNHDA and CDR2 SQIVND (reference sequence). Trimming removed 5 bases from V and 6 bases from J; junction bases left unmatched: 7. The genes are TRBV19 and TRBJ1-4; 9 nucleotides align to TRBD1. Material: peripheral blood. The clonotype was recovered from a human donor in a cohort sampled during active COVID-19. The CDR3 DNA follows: TGTGCCAGTAGTGGAACCGGGACAGGGTATGAAAAACTGTTTTTT. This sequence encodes CASSGTGTGYEKLFF.